This is a list of T cell receptor beta chains from one sample in a study of cytomegalovirus exposure and HLA in healthy donors. Repertoires were generated with immunoSEQ multiplex PCR, while TCRdb's copy carries only in-frame clones and drops some. The table includes approximately 73,000 clones, 85% to 95% detected once. Material: PBMCs. These receptors all come from a man aged 18-30 years in good health and CMV-seronegative. The CDR3 runs from the conserved cysteine through the conserved F or W. D genes are given only for firm matches. Where a row states a size, it is once, few, many or the class of an expanded clone; other rows omit it.

TRBD1	TRBV7-3	NA	TRBJ1-1	TGTGCCAGCAGCTCCCGGACAGGCCTGAACACTGAAGCTTTCTTT	CASSSRTGLNTEAFF
TRBD2	TRBV5-5	NA	TRBJ2-7	TGTGCCAGCAGCCTTTTCCCGGGGGGGGCCTACGAGCAGTACTTC	CASSLFPGGAYEQYF
NA	TRBV7-3	NA	TRBJ1-1	TGTGCCAGCAGCTTATACAGGGCCAACACTGAAGCTTTCTTT	CASSLYRANTEAFF
NA	TRBV7-2	NA	TRBJ1-4	TGTGCCAGCAGCCCACAGCCTCGGGGGGAAAAACTGTTTTTT	CASSPQPRGEKLFF
NA	TRBV7-8	NA	TRBJ1-1	TGTGCCAGCAGCTGGCAGGGGTCCACTGAAGCTTTCTTT	CASSWQGSTEAFF
NA	TRBV27	NA	TRBJ2-7	TGTGCCAGCAGTTTAAGGACAGCCCAACCTAACGAGCAGTACTTC	CASSLRTAQPNEQYF
NA	TRBV5-4	NA	TRBJ1-2	TGTGCCAGCAGCATAACGGCGGAGTACTATGGCTACACCTTC	CASSITAEYYGYTF
NA	TRBV29-1	NA	TRBJ1-1	TGCAGCGTTGAGGCGACAGACACTGAAGCTTTCTTT	CSVEATDTEAFF
TRBD2	TRBV6-1	NA	TRBJ2-3	TGTGCCAGCAGTGTTGGACTAGCGGGGGGGCACGAGATGCAGTATTTT	CASSVGLAGGHEMQYF
NA	TRBV4-1	NA	TRBJ1-1	TGCGCCAGCAGCCAACCACTTACAGGGTTGAACACTGAAGCTTTCTTT	CASSQPLTGLNTEAFF
NA	TRBV30	NA	TRBJ1-4	TGTGCCTGGAATAGGTTTGAGGCGAATGAAAAACTGTTTTTT	CAWNRFEANEKLFF
NA	TRBV6-1	NA	TRBJ2-3	TGTGCCAGCAGTCCCGGTCTCACCACTACGCAGTATTTT	CASSPGLTTTQYF
NA	TRBV10-3	NA	TRBJ1-1	TGTGCCATCAGTGACCGGTCTCACACTGAAGCTTTCTTT	CAISDRSHTEAFF
TRBD1	TRBV29-1	NA	TRBJ1-1	TGCAGCGTTGAAGAGGCCGCCAGGGGGCCTGAAGCTTTCTTT	CSVEEAARGPEAFF
TRBD1	TRBV5-1	NA	TRBJ1-2	TGCGCCAGCAGCTTGGAACAGGGGCCTTATGGCTACACCTTC	CASSLEQGPYGYTF
NA	TRBV7-6	NA	TRBJ2-1	TGTGCCAGCAGCGATATTACAGGGCGAGAAACGAATGAGCAGTTCTTC	CASSDITGRETNEQFF
NA	TRBV10-3	NA	TRBJ2-3	TGTGCCATCGGTGATATAAGCGATACGCAGTATTTT	CAIGDISDTQYF
TRBD1	TRBV5-4	NA	TRBJ2-1	TGTGCCAGCAGCCGATGGGGACAGAGCAATGAGCAGTTCTTC	CASSRWGQSNEQFF
TRBD1	TRBV11-3	NA	TRBJ2-7	TGTGCCAGCAGCTTCTCCGGGACAGGGTTGTCCTACGAGCAGTACTTC	CASSFSGTGLSYEQYF
TRBD1	TRBV4-1	NA	TRBJ2-7	TGCGCCAGCAGCCAAGATCGGGGACAGGGTTTCGAGCAGTACTTC	CASSQDRGQGFEQYF
NA	TRBV4-1	NA	TRBJ2-7	TGCGCCAGCAGCCAAGCCCTCCCGGGTGGCTACGAGCAGTACTTC	CASSQALPGGYEQYF
NA	TRBV5-4	NA	TRBJ1-5	TGTGCCAGCAGCTTGGCAGGGGGCAATCAGCCCCAGCATTTT	CASSLAGGNQPQHF
NA	TRBV9	NA	TRBJ2-5	TGTGCCAGCAGCTCGGGGGATGTGAGGATCGAGACCCAGTACTTC	CASSSGDVRIETQYF
TRBD1	TRBV13	NA	TRBJ1-6	TGTGCCAGCAGCAAACGACAGGGTCAGGCACCCCTCCACTTT	CASSKRQGQAPLHF
TRBD1	TRBV2	NA	TRBJ1-4	TGTGCCAGCAGCCCGACCGGGACAGGGGGGAAAAAACTGTTTTTT	CASSPTGTGGKKLFF
TRBD1	TRBV27	once	TRBJ1-2	TGTGCCAGCAGGATAGGACAGGGATTTAACTATGGCTACACCTTC	CASRIGQGFNYGYTF
NA	TRBV7-2	medium-sized	TRBJ2-1	TGTGCCAGCAGCTTAGGGGCACCTGAGCAGTTCTTC	CASSLGAPEQFF
TRBD1	TRBV6-6	NA	TRBJ1-4	TGTGCCAGCAGTTACCGGGACAGGGCCGAAAAACTGTTTTTT	CASSYRDRAEKLFF
NA	TRBV14	NA	TRBJ1-1	TGTGCCAGCAGCCAAGATCGGAACAGTGAAGCTTTCTTT	CASSQDRNSEAFF
NA	TRBV7-2	NA	TRBJ2-3	TGTGCCAGCAGCCCCTCCCAGGCAGATACGCAGTATTTT	CASSPSQADTQYF
NA	TRBV2	NA	TRBJ1-5	TGTGCCAGCAGTGAAAGGTCGACAGCCCAAGGGCAGCCCCAGCATTTT	CASSERSTAQGQPQHF
TRBD1	TRBV6-5	NA	TRBJ1-6	TGTGCCAGCAGCAGACAGGGGGCAGGTTCACCCCTCCACTTT	CASSRQGAGSPLHF
TRBD1	TRBV11-2	NA	TRBJ2-7	TGTGCCAGCAGCTTAGGTCTCGAACAGGGGGCGACCGCCCACGAGCAGTACTTC	CASSLGLEQGATAHEQYF
TRBD1	TRBV2	once	TRBJ1-5	TGTGCCAGCAGTTGGGGGACAGGGGAAGGGCCCCAGCATTTT	CASSWGTGEGPQHF
TRBD1	TRBV9	NA	TRBJ2-5	TGTGCCAGCAGCGAGGGACAGGACCAAGAGACCCAGTACTTC	CASSEGQDQETQYF
TRBD1	TRBV6-5	NA	TRBJ2-5	TGTGCCAGCAGTTATGGACAGGTCGAGACCCAGTACTTC	CASSYGQVETQYF
TRBD2	TRBV27	NA	TRBJ2-7	TGTGCCAGCAGTTTATCGAGGCGACTAGCGGGGAACGAGCAGTACTTC	CASSLSRRLAGNEQYF
NA	TRBV6-1	NA	TRBJ2-1	TGTGCCAGCAGTGAAAGCGGAATTACATACAATGAGCAGTTCTTC	CASSESGITYNEQFF
NA	TRBV5-1	NA	TRBJ2-7	TGCGCCAGCACCGTCACGGGGGTTCGTGGTGACGAGCAGTACTTC	CASTVTGVRGDEQYF
TRBD1	TRBV7-8	NA	TRBJ1-5	TGTGCCAGCAGCTCAGGCCGGGACAGGCTATTTTCGCCCCAGCATTTT	CASSSGRDRLFSPQHF
NA	TRBV20-1	NA	TRBJ1-1	TGCAGTGTACCGGCTGAAGCTTTCTTT	CSVPAEAFF
NA	TRBV5-1	NA	TRBJ2-1	TGCGCCAGCAGCTTAGCGAGCAGCTCCTACAATGAGCAGTTCTTC	CASSLASSSYNEQFF
NA	TRBV27	NA	TRBJ1-2	TGTGCCAGCAGTTTACCGGGGAGGGATGGCTACACCTTC	CASSLPGRDGYTF
NA	TRBV30	NA	TRBJ1-4	TGTGCCTGGACCAAAATGACAGGACCTAATGAAAAACTGTTTTTT	CAWTKMTGPNEKLFF
TRBD1	TRBV25-1	NA	TRBJ1-2	TGTGCCAGCAGTTTCACAGGGGGAGGATATGGCTACACCTTC	CASSFTGGGYGYTF